This T cell receptor (beta chain) was identified in a study of post-analysis software for immune sequencing data. Findings of the study overall: Multiple sclerosis patients showed significantly lower normalized Chao1 diversity than controls did. By F measure, strong co-clustering occurred among samples prepared in the same batch.

The table lists this clonotype with a count of one. What it binds is unknown. Unique molecular identifiers were present in the TCR beta cDNA libraries. There were 1 to 10 million T cells, and approximately 500,000 cDNA molecules came from them. TCRdb reprocessed the PCR reads via MiXCR and lists one record per CDR3 protein. Found here are about 820,000 distinct CDR3 sequences, roughly 50% of them singletons; the top ten hold 4.6%. This clonotype originated in a girl aged 5-17 years with multiple sclerosis. Sample: blood.

The chain's CDR3 is CASTNPGPSINEQFF. CDR3 DNA: TGTGCCAGCACCAATCCGGGCCCCTCGATCAATGAGCAGTTCTTC. This chain uses TRBV12-3 or TRBV12-4 with TRBJ2-1; D unclear. The CDR3 extends over 15 amino acids. With 7 bases removed from V and 6 bases from J, the gap between germline ends came to 19 bases.